These T cell receptor beta chains were read from a single sample in a study of graft-versus-host responses after intestinal transplantation. No cognate antigen is known for these TCRs. TCRdb's table, derived via immunoSEQ multiplex PCR, lists solely in-frame clones and lacks some. The sample carries about 88,000 clones, 80% to 95% recorded once. The sequencing used unstimulated CD4+ T cells sorted from spleen or lymph node cells, collected before transplant. These receptors were collected from a human donor who was the organ donor for an intestinal transplant. CDR3s include the opening cysteine and the closing phenylalanine or tryptophan. D genes are given only for firm matches. A clone size is listed for some rows: how often the clone was seen (once, few, many), or a class if it is expanded.

DNA,CDR3,D,J,V,size
TGTGCCAGCAGCGCTACTAGCGGGAGGGCCCTCAGGGAGACCCAGTACTTC,CASSATSGRALRETQYF,TRBD2,TRBJ2-5,TRBV9,.
TGTGCCAGTAGTAAAGACAGACTCTATGGCTACACCTTC,CASSKDRLYGYTF,.,TRBJ1-2,TRBV19,.
TGCGCCAGCAGTCCGACTAGCCGAGAGACCCAGTACTTC,CASSPTSRETQYF,TRBD2,TRBJ2-5,TRBV5-1,few
TGTGCTAGCTACCCAGGGGAGGGGTACAATGAGCAGTTCTTC,CASYPGEGYNEQFF,.,TRBJ2-1,TRBV12-5,.
TGTGCCTGGAGTCCTTATCCCCAAAGAGGCGGCTACACCTTC,CAWSPYPQRGGYTF,.,TRBJ1-2,TRBV30,.
TGTGCCAGCAGCCTAACTTTGGGGGCTAGCGGAGGGAGGTGGGATGAGCAGTTCTTC,CASSLTLGASGGRWDEQFF,.,TRBJ2-1,TRBV11-2,once
TGTGCCAGCAGCTTAGGATACGGGGGTCCCTACAATGAGCAGTTCTTC,CASSLGYGGPYNEQFF,.,TRBJ2-1,TRBV7-9,.
TGTGCCAGCAGTTACTCGTTGGGGGGGGACTATGGCTACACCTTC,CASSYSLGGDYGYTF,.,TRBJ1-2,TRBV6-5,.
TGTGCCAGCAGTATCGACTCAAATCCCAATGAAAAACTGTTTTTT,CASSIDSNPNEKLFF,.,TRBJ1-4,TRBV27,.
TGTGCCAGCAGTGTCGTGAGGAGGAGCAATGAGCAGTTCTTC,CASSVVRRSNEQFF,.,TRBJ2-1,TRBV2,.
TGTGCCAGCAGTGACCGACACAGGGCGACCGAGCAGTACTTC,CASSDRHRATEQYF,.,TRBJ2-7,TRBV6-1,few
TGTGCTAGTGGTTTGGGGACAGGGGGTAGCACAGATACGCAGTATTTT,CASGLGTGGSTDTQYF,TRBD1,TRBJ2-3,TRBV12-5,once
TGCGCCAGCAGCCTCCGGGGACAGGGGATGGGTGAGCAGTTCTTC,CASSLRGQGMGEQFF,TRBD1,TRBJ2-1,TRBV5-1,.
TGCGCCAGCAGTCCCGCGGGAAGGGGGGGCATCAATGAGCAGTTCTTC,CASSPAGRGGINEQFF,.,TRBJ2-1,TRBV23-1,.
TGTGCCAGCAGTGAACCAGGGATGAACACTGAAGCTTTCTTT,CASSEPGMNTEAFF,.,TRBJ1-1,TRBV27,.
TGTGCCAGCAGTTTAAAGACCAGGGGTGCGAATAATCAGGAAGAGACCCAGTACTTC,CASSLKTRGANNQEETQYF,.,TRBJ2-5,TRBV28,.
TGTGCCAGCAGCCAAGTGGACGGGGTTAGCTACGAGCAGTACTTC,CASSQVDGVSYEQYF,.,TRBJ2-7,TRBV4-2,.
TGTGCCAGCAGTTTAGTGGGACTCCAAGAGACCCAGTACTTC,CASSLVGLQETQYF,.,TRBJ2-5,TRBV28,.
TGTGCCAGCAGCGCCGATCTTGGCAGGGGAACGACTGAAGCTTTCTTT,CASSADLGRGTTEAFF,.,TRBJ1-1,TRBV7-9,.
TGTGCCAGCAGATCCGGGGATCTAAATTCACCCCTCCACTTT,CASRSGDLNSPLHF,.,TRBJ1-6,TRBV11-3,.
TGTGCCAGCAGCTCTCAACTAGCGGGGGATTTCGAGCAGTTCTTC,CASSSQLAGDFEQFF,TRBD2,TRBJ2-1,TRBV7-2,.
TGTGCCACCCGGGTGTACGAGAGGAACTACGAGCAGTACTTC,CATRVYERNYEQYF,.,TRBJ2-7,TRBV5-8,.
TGTGCCAGTAGCACCGGGAGTTCCCAATCCTACGAGCAGTACTTC,CASSTGSSQSYEQYF,.,TRBJ2-7,TRBV19,.
TGTGCCAGCAGCTTGGGGGGGACAGGGGGCAATGAGCAGTTCTTC,CASSLGGTGGNEQFF,TRBD1,TRBJ2-1,TRBV5-6,.
TGCGCCAGCAGCCAACAAGAGACCCAGTACTTC,CASSQQETQYF,.,TRBJ2-5,TRBV5-1,.
TGTGCCAGCAGCGGTAGGACTAGCGGGAGGATCTACAATGAGCAGTTCTTC,CASSGRTSGRIYNEQFF,TRBD2,TRBJ2-1,TRBV14,.
TGTGCCAGTAGTATGAAGGGAATTCGGGACAACAATGAGCAGTTCTTC,CASSMKGIRDNNEQFF,.,TRBJ2-1,TRBV19,.
TGTGCCAGCAGCCGACTAGGGCTCGGCTCCTACAATGAGCAGTTCTTC,CASSRLGLGSYNEQFF,.,TRBJ2-1,TRBV5-6,.
TGTGCCAGCATGAGGGGAGGCGGCTACACCTTC,CASMRGGGYTF,.,TRBJ1-2,TRBV6-5,.
TGTGCCAGCAGTTCGCCACTGGATGAGCAGTTCTTC,CASSSPLDEQFF,.,TRBJ2-1,TRBV28,.
TGTGCCAGCAGTGTGGGCAGCTCCTACAATGAGCAGTTCTTC,CASSVGSSYNEQFF,.,TRBJ2-1,TRBV2,.
TGTGCCAGTAGTATTGCGGACAGGGGCTACAATGAGCAGTTCTTC,CASSIADRGYNEQFF,TRBD1,TRBJ2-1,TRBV19,.
TGTGCCAGCAGTTCATCCGACAGTATCGCTCTTGGTGTGCAGTACTTC,CASSSSDSIALGVQYF,.,TRBJ2-7,TRBV27,once
TGCAGCGTTGGAGGAGATGAGGGCTACACCTTC,CSVGGDEGYTF,.,TRBJ1-2,TRBV29-1,.
TGTGCCAGCAGCTTAGGGACACCTAACACTGAAGCTTTCTTT,CASSLGTPNTEAFF,.,TRBJ1-1,TRBV7-3,.
TGTGCCAGCAGCTTGTGGCTAGCATACGAGCAGTACTTC,CASSLWLAYEQYF,.,TRBJ2-7,TRBV5-5,.
TGTGCCAGCAGGAGATACCACAGGGGTGCGGCGAACACCGGGGAGCTGTTTTTT,CASRRYHRGAANTGELFF,TRBD1,TRBJ2-2,TRBV2,.
TGTGCCAGCAGCTTAAGTCCAGTCATGAACACTGAAGCTTTCTTT,CASSLSPVMNTEAFF,.,TRBJ1-1,TRBV7-3,.
TGTGCCAGCAGTGAAGATCTGACAGGGGGCGCGACAAAGGCATCACGGCCCCAGCATTTT,CASSEDLTGGATKASRPQHF,TRBD1,TRBJ1-5,TRBV6-1,.
TGTGCCAGTAGTGTAAATGGGGGGGGCACTGAAGCTTTCTTT,CASSVNGGGTEAFF,.,TRBJ1-1,TRBV19,.
TGTGCCAGCAGCTTAGGTCGAACGACTAGCGGGAGGGTCACAGATACGCAGTATTTT,CASSLGRTTSGRVTDTQYF,TRBD2,TRBJ2-3,TRBV7-9,.